This T cell receptor beta chain was retrieved from a study of blood T cell repertoires in COVID-19. About the study: COVID-19 samples collected from the United States, Italy and Spain covered acute and convalescent phases. PBMCs, B-cell-depleted T cells, or T cells were the source of the cDNA or gDNA that made up the material.

Per the authors' pipeline: Reference gene primers were amplified, and this amplification served to estimate nucleated cell counts. Assay used: immunoSEQ multiplex PCR; TCRdb lists only in-frame clones, some missing. V and J calls and clone size follow that table, whereas D and trimming were derived from the DNA. The sample records 300,000 or so clones, just under 85% being singletons. The CDR3 is 14 amino acids. Germline assignment: CDR1 SGHRS and CDR2 YFSETQ. J lost 1 base, V lost 2 bases, and 2 bases had no gene match. The material sequenced was peripheral blood. The source of this sequence is a woman aged 50 to 60 with active or convalescent COVID-19. The chain links TRBV5-1 to TRBJ1-1, with 7 bases fitting TRBD1. The CDR3 DNA reads TGCGCCAGCAGCTTCGGGACAGAGAACACTGAAGCTTTCTTT. Protein sequence: CASSFGTENTEAFF.